Each of the 30 T cell receptor beta chains below was sequenced from the same sample in a study of graft-versus-host responses after intestinal transplantation. Intraepithelial and lamina propria lymphocytes were freed from processed graft tissue. Sequencing used immunoSEQ multiplex PCR; TCRdb keeps in-frame clones, though not all of them. The table has some 15,000 clones, more than 65% seen once. The sequences come from ileum tissue, collected roughly 27 days after intestinal transplant. Receptors were obtained from a human patient who received an intestinal transplant, so some T cells may come from the graft donor.

The rearrangement joins TRBV4-2 to TRBJ2-5; D gene uncertain. This CDR3 has 19 residues. From germline, CDR1 is LGHNA and CDR2 YNFKEQ. V was pared by 4 bases and J by 2 bases, with 26 bases between. CDR3 region: CASSPAGGQLGDGQETQYF. In nucleotides, the CDR3 is TGTGCCAGCAGCCCCGCCGGTGGCCAGCTAGGTGATGGGCAAGAGACCCAGTACTTC.

The CDR3 loop reads CASSSGLSTDTQYF. For the CDR3, the DNA is TGTGCCAGCAGCTCAGGACTATCCACAGATACGCAGTATTTT. J is TRBJ2-3 and V is TRBV7-9; D is possibly TRBD2 (6 bases). Germline V gene data show CDR1 as SEHNR and CDR2 as FQNEAQ (reference sequence). Trimming stripped 4 bases from V and 2 bases from J, with 10 bases between. The length of the CDR3 is 14 residues.

The chain employs TRBV27 and TRBJ1-2, with D maybe TRBD1 (5 bases). This CDR3 has 13 residues. Trimming took off 4 bases at V and 4 bases at J, with 10 bases between the two ends. Germline V gene data show CDR1 as MNHEY and CDR2 as SMNVEV (reference sequence). This chain's CDR3 is CASSWGRAYGYTF. The CDR3 DNA reads TGTGCCAGCAGTTGGGGCAGGGCCTATGGCTACACCTTC.

This clone is labeled medium-sized. This chain uses TRBV28 with TRBJ2-7; 10 bases are a match to TRBD2. CDR1 and CDR2 from the germline V gene are MDHEN and SYDVKM. The CDR3 spans 15 residues. The junction had 3 bases not matched to a gene; V was cut back by 3 bases and J by 1 base. The CDR3 region has the DNA TGTGCCAGCAGTTTTAGCGGGGGGATGTCCTACGAGCAGTACGTC. Translation: CASSFSGGMSYEQYV.

This clone has only a few counts. The V gene is TRBV5-5, the J gene TRBJ1-1; D is uncertain. V lost 0 bases to trimming and J lost 2 bases, with 11 bases between them. Germline CDR1 SGHKS, CDR2 YYEKEE (reference sequence). The CDR3 runs to 15 residues. The CDR3 protein is CASSLAVVTNTEAFF. Here the CDR3 DNA reads TGTGCCAGCAGCTTGGCCGTGGTGACTAACACTGAAGCTTTCTTT.

V and J are TRBV15 and TRBJ2-1, with 13 bases lining up with TRBD2. V lost 8 bases, J lost 4 bases, and 2 bases stayed unmatched. Per germline, CDR1 LNHNV and CDR2 YYDKDF (reference sequence). The CDR3 length is 14 residues. CDR3 amino acids: CATGTSGAYNEQFF. CDR3 bases: TGTGCCACCGGGACTAGCGGGGCATACAATGAGCAGTTCTTC.

The chain is built from TRBV5-1 and TRBJ2-3; TRBD2 agrees at 9 bases. The V segment lost 0 bases and the J segment 6 bases; nucleotides outside the gene matches: 14. CDR1 and CDR2 from the germline V gene are SGHRS and YFSETQ. The CDR3 sequence is 18 residues long. The CDR3 DNA reads as TGCGCCAGCAGCTTGGCTGGGCGGGGACTAGCCACGTCGGATACGCAGTATTTT. This sequence encodes CASSLAGRGLATSDTQYF.

Only a few counts were recorded for this clone. The CDR3 region has the DNA TGTGCCAGCAGCTTGGGACAGGGCACCGGGGAGCTGTTTTTT. The encoded protein is CASSLGQGTGELFF. The V gene is TRBV5-6, the J gene TRBJ2-2, with 7 bases that match TRBD1. This CDR3 is 14 amino acids long. The J segment lost 4 bases and the V segment lost 0 bases, leaving 0 bases of the junction unmatched. Germline CDR1 reads SGHDT; CDR2 reads YYEEEE.

The V call is TRBV27, the J call TRBJ1-2; D unresolved. In germline, CDR1 is MNHEY, CDR2 SMNVEV (reference sequence). V lost 6 bases and J 6 bases, leaving 14 bases between the germline ends. The CDR3 contains 13 residues. CDR3 nucleotide sequence: TGTGCCAGCAGCCCCATCTTGAGGGATGGCTACACCTTC. Its protein product is CASSPILRDGYTF.

V gene TRBV30 combines with J gene TRBJ2-1; D gene ambiguous. V was cut by 1 base and J by 3 bases, with 10 bases left in between. This CDR3 is built from 14 residues. CDR1 and CDR2 from the germline V gene are GTSNPN and SVGIG (reference sequence). The CDR3, as DNA: TGTGCCTGGAGTGGTAAGCGTGGCTACAATGAGCAGTTCTTC. This encodes CAWSGKRGYNEQFF.

The chain recombines TRBV27 with TRBJ2-1; D is perhaps TRBD1 (5 bases). The V gene lost 2 bases and the J gene lost 4 bases, with 9 bases spanning the gap. Germline assignment: CDR1 MNHEY and CDR2 SMNVEV (reference sequence). The CDR3 length is 14 residues. CDR3 loop: CASSLDSGYNEQFF. For the CDR3, the DNA is TGTGCCAGCAGTTTAGATTCAGGGTACAATGAGCAGTTCTTC.

The V call is TRBV2, the J call TRBJ1-6; D perhaps matches TRBD1 (6 bases). There are 14 residues in the CDR3. V was cut by 4 bases and J by 7 bases, with 11 bases left in between. Germline V gene lookup returns CDR1 SNHLY and CDR2 FYNNEI. The DNA of the CDR3 is TGTGCCAGCAGTGGGACAGCTGGAAATTCACCCCTCCACTTT. Translated, it gives CASSGTAGNSPLHF.

V usage is TRBV7-9 and J usage is TRBJ1-4, with 10 bases identical to TRBD1. Losses at the gene ends were 2 bases for V and 4 bases for J; bases not matched to a gene: 7. This CDR3 has 17 amino acids. In germline, CDR1 is SEHNR, CDR2 FQNEAQ (reference sequence). The CDR3 reads CASSLTRGQGLNEKLFF. CDR3 nucleotide sequence: TGTGCCAGCAGCTTAACACGGGGACAGGGGCTTAATGAAAAACTGTTTTTT.

J is TRBJ2-1 and V is TRBV6-1; TRBD2 aligns across 7 bases. This CDR3 region has 16 residues. The junction had 4 bases not matched to a gene; V was cut back by 2 bases and J by 0 bases. CDR1 and CDR2 from the germline V gene are MNHNS and SASEGT. In DNA, the CDR3 is TGTGCCAGCAGTGAATGGGGCGGGAGCTCCTACAATGAGCAGTTCTTC. This codes for CASSEWGGSSYNEQFF.

The CDR3 nucleotides are TGTGCCAGCAGCCCCAGGGTGACTGAAGCTTTCTTT. Amino acid sequence: CASSPRVTEAFF. The V and J genes are TRBV28 and TRBJ1-1, with D possibly matching TRBD1 (5 bases). Germline CDR1 is MDHEN and CDR2 is SYDVKM. The CDR3 sequence is 12 residues long. The V end was cut by 6 bases, the J end by 5 bases, with 10 bases between. Full variable domain (remainder filled in from reference TRBV28 and TRBJ1-1): DVKVTQSSRYLVKRTGEKVFLECVQDMDHENMFWYRQDPGLGLRLIYFSYDVKMKEKGDIPEGYSVSREKKERFSLILESASTNQTSMYLCASSPRVTEAFFGQGTRLTVV.

The count of this clone is one. The chain has TRBV2 and TRBJ1-5; D is uncertain. The CDR3 is made up of 13 amino acids. V was cut by 7 bases and J by 4 bases, with 11 bases left in between. Germline V lookup: CDR1 SNHLY, CDR2 FYNNEI. CDR3 sequence reads: CASKRRDNQPQHF. CDR3 nucleotide sequence: TGTGCCAGCAAGAGGAGGGATAATCAGCCCCAGCATTTT.

This chain uses TRBV12-5 with TRBJ2-2; 7 bases line up with TRBD1. CDR1 is LGHNT, CDR2 FRNRAP, per germline. The junction had 5 bases not matched to a gene; V was cut back by 5 bases and J by 5 bases. The CDR3 runs 14 residues. CDR3 amino acids: CASGRGQHTGELFF. The CDR3 region has the DNA TGTGCTAGTGGTAGGGGACAGCATACCGGGGAGCTGTTTTTT.

The chain recombines TRBV18 with TRBJ2-7; 7 bases align to TRBD1. Germline CDR1 and CDR2: KGHSH and LQKENI. This CDR3 region has 14 residues. The V and J ends lost 2 bases and 4 bases, in that order; junction bases with no gene match: 5. The CDR3 sequence: CASSPSLDRYEQYV. The CDR3 region has the DNA TGTGCCAGCTCACCATCCCTGGACAGGTACGAGCAGTACGTC.

The chain uses TRBV28 and TRBJ2-3; TRBD1 agrees at 8 bases. Looked up from germline, CDR1 is MDHEN and CDR2 is SYDVKM. After removal of 6 bases from V and 7 bases from J, the junction contained 9 bases not matched to a gene. The CDR3 contains 14 residues. This CDR3 reads CASSTGGRSHTQYF. The DNA of the CDR3 is TGTGCCAGCAGCACAGGGGGAAGAAGTCATACGCAGTATTTT. Drawing the rest from reference TRBV28 and TRBJ2-3, the complete variable domain is DVKVTQSSRYLVKRTGEKVFLECVQDMDHENMFWYRQDPGLGLRLIYFSYDVKMKEKGDIPEGYSVSREKKERFSLILESASTNQTSMYLCASSTGGRSHTQYFGPGTRLTVL.

The J gene is TRBJ1-1, the V gene TRBV18; D remains ambiguous. Between the trimmed V and J ends, which lost 2 bases and 0 bases, there was a span of 10 bases. The CDR3 is 15 residues long. Germline CDR1 is KGHSH and CDR2 is LQKENI. The CDR3: CASSPSRIMNTEAFF. In nucleotides, the CDR3 is TGTGCCAGCTCACCATCGCGGATAATGAACACTGAAGCTTTCTTT. The whole variable domain, filled in from reference TRBV18 and TRBJ1-1, reads NAGVMQNPRHLVRRRGQEARLRCSPMKGHSHVYWYRQLPEEGLKFMVYLQKENIIDESGMPKERFSAEFPKEGPSILRIQQVVRGDSAAYFCASSPSRIMNTEAFFGQGTRLTVV.

This clone was found a few times. The V gene is TRBV2, the J gene TRBJ1-1, with 11 bases that match TRBD1. Trimming cost V 7 bases and J 1 base; bases outside gene matches: 5. The V gene's germline CDR1 is SNHLY and CDR2 FYNNEI. CDR3 size: 15 residues. CDR3 loop: CASNIGTGGNTEAFF. In DNA form, the CDR3 reads TGTGCCAGCAATATTGGGACAGGGGGGAACACTGAAGCTTTCTTT.

The chain recombines TRBV4-1 with TRBJ2-4; 8 bases line up with TRBD2. The V segment lost 1 base and the J segment 2 bases; nucleotides outside the gene matches: 13. Germline V gene lookup returns CDR1 MGHRA and CDR2 YSYEKL. The CDR3 consists of 19 residues. The CDR3 loop reads CASSQGGGSGTGTKNIQYF. The CDR3 DNA reads TGCGCCAGCAGCCAAGGAGGGGGTAGCGGGACCGGGACCAAAAACATTCAGTACTTC.

V gene TRBV5-1 combines with J gene TRBJ1-1; 9 bases match TRBD1. J was trimmed by 5 bases and V by 2 bases; bases with no gene match: 4. Germline CDR1 SGHRS, CDR2 YFSETQ. The CDR3 totals 14 residues. The CDR3 coding sequence is TGCGCCAGCAGCTTACAGGGGGCGCTTACTGAAGCTTTCTTT. This sequence encodes CASSLQGALTEAFF.

This chain uses TRBV28 with TRBJ2-3; 8 bases map to TRBD2. Germline CDR1 and CDR2: MDHEN and SYDVKM. After removal of 4 bases from V and 4 bases from J, the junction contained 13 bases not matched to a gene. The CDR3 extends over 17 amino acids. The CDR3 region has the DNA TGTGCCAGCAGTTCCTTTGGGAGTAGCGGGGCCTCAGATACGCAGTATTTT. The encoded protein is CASSSFGSSGASDTQYF.

In nucleotides, the CDR3 is TGTGCCAGCAGCTTGGCCGGGGGAGAAGCTTTCTTT. Translated, it gives CASSLAGGEAFF. The rearrangement links TRBV5-4 to TRBJ1-1, with TRBD1 as a possible D gene (5 bases). The CDR3 sequence is 12 residues long. The ends were cut back, 0 bases at V and 8 bases at J, with 8 bases in the middle. The V gene's germline CDR1 is SGHNT and CDR2 YYREEE (reference sequence).

The rearrangement joins TRBV30 to TRBJ2-1; 11 nucleotides match TRBD2. The J segment lost 9 bases and the V segment lost 3 bases, leaving 10 bases of the junction unmatched. CDR1 is GTSNPN and CDR2 is SVGIG in the germline V gene (reference sequence). This CDR3 spans 15 amino acids. CDR3 in DNA: TGTGCCTGGAGAAAGTTAGCGGGGGGGCCAGGTGAGCAGTTCTTC. This translates into CAWRKLAGGPGEQFF.

The chain links TRBV5-1 to TRBJ2-4; 11 nucleotides agree with TRBD2. CDR3 length: 17 amino acids. The V gene's germline CDR1 is SGHRS and CDR2 YFSETQ. Losses at the gene ends were 4 bases for V and 6 bases for J; bases not matched to a gene: 12. The DNA of the CDR3 is TGCGCCAGCAGCGGACCACTAGCGGGGGATTACGGAAACATTCAGTACTTC. This gives the protein CASSGPLAGDYGNIQYF.

The chain couples TRBV12-5 to TRBJ2-2, with a weak D call TRBD2 (5 bases). Germline V gene lookup returns CDR1 LGHNT and CDR2 FRNRAP. CDR3 length: 13 residues. Trimming took off 8 bases at V and 0 bases at J, with 7 bases between the two ends. In DNA, the CDR3 is TGTGCTAGTCTCGGGACGAACACCGGGGAGCTGTTTTTT. It specifies CASLGTNTGELFF.

V and J are TRBV29-1 and TRBJ2-4; D ambiguous. The CDR3 has 13 amino acids. The ends were cut back, 3 bases at V and 7 bases at J, with 13 bases in the middle. Germline CDR1 and CDR2: SQVTM and ANQGSEA. CDR3 loop: CSVETETTNIQYF. CDR3 DNA sequence: TGCAGCGTTGAGACCGAGACAACTAACATTCAGTACTTC.

The V and J genes are TRBV2 and TRBJ2-7; 12 positions agree with TRBD1. V shed 4 bases, J shed 5 bases, and the junction held 3 bases outside the gene matches. The germline V gene encodes CDR1 SNHLY and CDR2 FYNNEI. The CDR3 sequence is 14 residues long. CDR3 nucleotide sequence: TGTGCCAGCAGTGCCGGGACAGGGGGCCACGAGCAGTACGTC. Protein: CASSAGTGGHEQYV.